Following are 6 T cell receptor beta chains from one sample sequenced in a study of radiation and T cells in renal cell carcinoma. As for time point: blood 2 weeks post-SBRT. Treatment of the sample: 15 Gy SBRT to primary tumor, nephrectomy 4 weeks later. Libraries were prepared by immunoSEQ multiplex PCR; TCRdb keeps only in-frame clonotypes and omits some of them. The data show 100,000 to 150,000 clones, approximately 90% seen once. Source: blood, taken from a patient whose treatment included radiotherapy and nephrectomy. The receptors derive from a woman in her 70s with renal cell carcinoma.

CDR3: CAWSAWTASTGELFF. The CDR3 DNA reads TGTGCCTGGAGTGCGTGGACAGCCTCCACCGGGGAGCTGTTTTTT. The chain joins TRBV30 to TRBJ2-2; tentatively, D is TRBD1 (6 bases). This CDR3 comprises 15 residues. Trimming stripped 1 base from V and 4 bases from J, with 13 bases between. In germline, CDR1 is GTSNPN, CDR2 SVGIG (reference sequence). The full variable domain, with the rest looked up from reference TRBV30 and TRBJ2-2, is SQTIHQWPATLVQPVGSPLSLECTVEGTSNPNLYWYRQAAGRGLQLLFYSVGIGQISSEVPQNLSASRPQDRQFILSSKKLLLSDSGFYLCAWSAWTASTGELFFGEGSRLTVL.

The V and J genes are TRBV2 and TRBJ1-3, with D unclear. With 11 bases removed from V and 0 bases from J, the gap between germline ends came to 17 bases. CDR1 and CDR2 (germline): SNHLY, FYNNEI. The CDR3 runs to 15 residues. Written as DNA, the CDR3 is TGTGCCGGCCGAGGGCAGTACATCTCTGGAAACACCATATATTTT. It codes for CAGRGQYISGNTIYF.

J is TRBJ2-7 and V is TRBV7-9, with TRBD1 matching 8 bases. The CDR3 sequence is 13 residues long. The germline V gene encodes CDR1 SEHNR and CDR2 FQNEAQ (reference sequence). Losses at the gene ends were 4 bases for V and 9 bases for J; bases not matched to a gene: 8. CDR3: CASSSAGQGGQYF. DNA of the CDR3: TGTGCCAGCAGCTCAGCCGGACAGGGCGGGCAGTACTTC.

V and J are TRBV5-1 and TRBJ2-7; TRBD2 aligns across 7 bases. V trimming: 0 bases; J trimming: 2 bases; junction bases outside the gene matches: 8. From germline, CDR1 is SGHRS and CDR2 YFSETQ. The CDR3 consists of 16 residues. CDR3 loop: CASSLGFGGTTYEQYF. In nucleotides, the CDR3 is TGCGCCAGCAGCTTGGGTTTCGGGGGGACCACCTACGAGCAGTACTTC.

The chain joins TRBV5-1 to TRBJ2-1; the D call may be TRBD1 or TRBD2 (6 bases each). The CDR3 is 17 amino acids. V was trimmed by 0 bases and J by 0 bases, leaving 13 bases between them. CDR1 and CDR2 from the germline V gene are SGHRS and YFSETQ. This chain's CDR3 is CASSLARGAGSYNEQFF. The CDR3 DNA is TGCGCCAGCAGCTTGGCGAGGGGGGCGGGCTCCTACAATGAGCAGTTCTTC.

The chain uses TRBV14 and TRBJ1-2, with unresolved D. Trimming shortened V by 2 bases and J by 4 bases, and 11 bases separated the two germline ends. CDR3 length equals 14 residues. The germline V gene has CDR1 SGHDN and CDR2 FVKESK. The CDR3, as DNA: TGTGCCAGCAGCCAATATGAGGAAAGCTATGGCTACACCTTC. Protein sequence: CASSQYEESYGYTF.